This T cell receptor (beta chain) appears in the sequencing data of a study of cytomegalovirus exposure and HLA in healthy donors. The study's findings and limits: According to an earlier analysis, most TCR beta V segments yielded productive rearrangements about 90% or about 30% of the time. Follow-up analysis seemed to connect common viral pathogens with several of the most significant clusters identified.

About this clone: Its specificity is unknown.

Losses at the gene ends were 5 bases for V and 4 bases for J; bases not matched to a gene: 5. Germline V gives CDR1 KGHSY, CDR2 FQNENV. This CDR3 has 15 residues. Both 60 Vbeta primers and 13 Jbeta primers went into the PCR. Measured with immunoSEQ multiplex PCR; TCRdb has only the in-frame clones, and not every one. The table includes approximately 120,000 clones, 70% to 85% detected once. The sample was PBMCs. The chain carries TRBV16 and TRBJ2-2, with 9 bases that match TRBD1. This clonotype originated in a man aged 18-30 years in good health and CMV-seronegative. CDR3 residues: CASSSRTGATGELFF. Written as DNA, the CDR3 is TGTGCCAGCAGCAGCCGGACAGGGGCCACCGGGGAGCTGTTTTTT.